The clone carrying this TCR beta chain came up once. Antigen: not known. This record comes from a study of cytotoxic CD8 clonotypes in ibrutinib-treated CLL. Study observations and caveats: Elevated clonality accompanied ibrutinib response, with a return toward baseline values at progression.

CDR1 is MNHNS and CDR2 is SASEGT in the germline V gene. The CDR3 contains 15 residues. The V and J ends lost 7 bases and 5 bases, in that order; junction bases with no gene match: 8. Targeted sequencing depth ranged from 1 in 200,000 to 1 in 1 million T cells. Generated by immunoSEQ multiplex PCR, the TCRdb table keeps only in-frame clones and is missing some. This table holds 20,000 to 25,000 clones, about two thirds found once. This sample comprised PBMCs, obtained after 24 months of ibrutinib treatment. The source is a human donor with chronic lymphocytic leukemia. The chain employs TRBV6-1 and TRBJ2-1, with 10 positions matching TRBD1. CDR3 sequence reads: CASKLTGGRDNEQFF. CDR3 DNA sequence: TGTGCCAGCAAGCTGACAGGGGGCCGCGACAATGAGCAGTTCTTC.